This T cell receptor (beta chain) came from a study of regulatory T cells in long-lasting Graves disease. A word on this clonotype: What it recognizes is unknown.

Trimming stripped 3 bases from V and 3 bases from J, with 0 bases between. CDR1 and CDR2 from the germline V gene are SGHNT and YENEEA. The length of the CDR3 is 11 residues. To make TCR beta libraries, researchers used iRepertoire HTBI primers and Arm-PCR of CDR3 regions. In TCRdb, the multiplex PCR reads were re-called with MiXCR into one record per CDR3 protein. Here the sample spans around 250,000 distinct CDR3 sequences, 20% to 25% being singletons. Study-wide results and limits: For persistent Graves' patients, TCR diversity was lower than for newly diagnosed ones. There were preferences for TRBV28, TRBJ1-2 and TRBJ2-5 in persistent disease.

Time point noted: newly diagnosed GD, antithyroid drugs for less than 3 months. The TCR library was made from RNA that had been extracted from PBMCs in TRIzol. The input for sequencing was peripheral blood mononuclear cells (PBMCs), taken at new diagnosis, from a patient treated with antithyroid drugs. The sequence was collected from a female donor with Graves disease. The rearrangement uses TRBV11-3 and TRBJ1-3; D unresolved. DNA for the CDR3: TGTGCCAGCAGCTTTGGAAACACCATATATTTT. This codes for CASSFGNTIYF.